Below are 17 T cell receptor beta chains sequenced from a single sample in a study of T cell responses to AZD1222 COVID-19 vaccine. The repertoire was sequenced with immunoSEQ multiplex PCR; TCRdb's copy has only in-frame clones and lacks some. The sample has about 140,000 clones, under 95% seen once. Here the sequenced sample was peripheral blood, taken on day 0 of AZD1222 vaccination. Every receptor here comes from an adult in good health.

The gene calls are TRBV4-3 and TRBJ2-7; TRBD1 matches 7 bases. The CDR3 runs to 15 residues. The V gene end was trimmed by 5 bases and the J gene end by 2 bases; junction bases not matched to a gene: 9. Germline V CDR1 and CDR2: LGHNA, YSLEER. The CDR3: CASSSRQGVAYEQYF. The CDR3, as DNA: TGCGCCAGCAGCTCTCGACAGGGAGTGGCCTACGAGCAGTACTTC.

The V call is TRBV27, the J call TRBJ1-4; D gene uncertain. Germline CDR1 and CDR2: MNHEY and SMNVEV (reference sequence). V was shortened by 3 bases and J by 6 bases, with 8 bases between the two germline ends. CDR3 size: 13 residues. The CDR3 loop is CASSFHRDEKLFF. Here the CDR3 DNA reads TGTGCCAGCAGTTTCCATCGGGATGAAAAACTGTTTTTT.

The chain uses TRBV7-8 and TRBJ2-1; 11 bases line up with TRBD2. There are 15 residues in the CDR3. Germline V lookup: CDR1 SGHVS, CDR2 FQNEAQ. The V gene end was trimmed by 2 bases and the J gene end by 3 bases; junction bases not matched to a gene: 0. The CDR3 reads CASSLTSGGYNEQFF. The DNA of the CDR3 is TGTGCCAGCAGCTTAACTAGCGGGGGCTACAATGAGCAGTTCTTC.

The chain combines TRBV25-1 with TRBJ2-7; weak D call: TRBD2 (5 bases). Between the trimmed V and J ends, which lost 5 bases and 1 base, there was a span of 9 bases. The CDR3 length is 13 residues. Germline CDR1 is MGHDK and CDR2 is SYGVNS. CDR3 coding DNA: TGTGCCAGCAGTAGCGGATTTTCCTACGAGCAGTACTTC. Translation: CASSSGFSYEQYF.

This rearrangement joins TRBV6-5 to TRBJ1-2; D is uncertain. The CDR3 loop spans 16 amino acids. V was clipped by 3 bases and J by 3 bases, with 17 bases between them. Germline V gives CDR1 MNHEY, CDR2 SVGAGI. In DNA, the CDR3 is TGTGCCAGCAGTTATACCCTGTCGGGCAAGGACTATGGCTACACCTTC. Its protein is CASSYTLSGKDYGYTF.

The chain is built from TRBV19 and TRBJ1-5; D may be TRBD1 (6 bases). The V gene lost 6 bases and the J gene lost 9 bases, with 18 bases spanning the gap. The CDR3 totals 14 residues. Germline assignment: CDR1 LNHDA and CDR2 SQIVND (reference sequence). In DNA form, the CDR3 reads TGTGCCAGTAGGTCCACAGGGTTTGGAGGGCCCCAGCATTTT. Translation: CASRSTGFGGPQHF. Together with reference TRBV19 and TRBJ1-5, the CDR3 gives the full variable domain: DGGITQSPKYLFRKEGQNVTLSCEQNLNHDAMYWYRQDPGQGLRLIYYSQIVNDFQKGDIAEGYSVSREKKESFPLTVTSAQKNPTAFYLCASRSTGFGGPQHFGDGTRLSIL.

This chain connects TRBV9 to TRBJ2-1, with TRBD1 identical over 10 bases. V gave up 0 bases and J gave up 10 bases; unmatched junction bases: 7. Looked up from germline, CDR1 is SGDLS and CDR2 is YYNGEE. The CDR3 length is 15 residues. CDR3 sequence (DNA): TGTGCCAGCAGCGTAGTGGGACAGGGGTTTGGGGAGCAGTTCTTC. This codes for CASSVVGQGFGEQFF. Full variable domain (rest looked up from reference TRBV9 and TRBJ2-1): DSGVTQTPKHLITATGQRVTLRCSPRSGDLSVYWYQQSLDQGLQFLIQYYNGEERAKGNILERFSAQQFPDLHSELNLSSLELGDSALYFCASSVVGQGFGEQFFGPGTRLTVL.

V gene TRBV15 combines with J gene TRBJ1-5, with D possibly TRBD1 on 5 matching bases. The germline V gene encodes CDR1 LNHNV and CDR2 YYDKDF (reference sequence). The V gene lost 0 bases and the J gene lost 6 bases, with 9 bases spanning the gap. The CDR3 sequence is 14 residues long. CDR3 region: CATSRDREGQPQHF. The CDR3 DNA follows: TGTGCCACCAGCAGAGACAGGGAAGGTCAGCCCCAGCATTTT. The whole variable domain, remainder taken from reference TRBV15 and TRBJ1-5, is DAMVIQNPRYQVTQFGKPVTLSCSQTLNHNVMYWYQQKSSQAPKLLFHYYDKDFNNEADTPDNFQSRRPNTSFCFLDIRSPGLGDTAMYLCATSRDREGQPQHFGDGTRLSIL.

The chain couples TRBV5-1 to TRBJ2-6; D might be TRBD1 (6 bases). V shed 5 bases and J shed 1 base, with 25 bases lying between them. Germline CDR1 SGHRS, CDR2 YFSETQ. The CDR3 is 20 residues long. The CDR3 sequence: CASSWDTPDGRISGANVLTF. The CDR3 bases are TGCGCCAGCAGTTGGGACACTCCGGATGGACGGATATCTGGGGCCAACGTCCTGACTTTC.

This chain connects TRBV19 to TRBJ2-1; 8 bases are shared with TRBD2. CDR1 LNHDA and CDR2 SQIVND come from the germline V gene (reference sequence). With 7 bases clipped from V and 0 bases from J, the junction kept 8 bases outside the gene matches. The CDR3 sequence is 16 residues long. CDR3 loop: CASTLSLAASYNEQFF. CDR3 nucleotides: TGTGCCAGTACCCTCTCACTAGCGGCCTCCTACAATGAGCAGTTCTTC.

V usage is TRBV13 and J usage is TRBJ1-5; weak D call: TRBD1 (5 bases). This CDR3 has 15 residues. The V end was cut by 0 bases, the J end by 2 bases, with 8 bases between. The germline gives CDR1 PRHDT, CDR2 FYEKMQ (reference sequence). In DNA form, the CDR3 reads TGTGCCAGCAGCTTAGGGGGGCCGGGCAATCAGCCCCAGCATTTT. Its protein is CASSLGGPGNQPQHF.

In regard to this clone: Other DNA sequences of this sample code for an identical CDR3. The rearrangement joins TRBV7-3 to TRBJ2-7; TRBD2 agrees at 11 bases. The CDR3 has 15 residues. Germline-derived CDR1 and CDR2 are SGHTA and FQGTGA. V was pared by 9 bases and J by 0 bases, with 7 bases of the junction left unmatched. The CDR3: CASSLAGGYSYEQYF. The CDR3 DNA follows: TGTGCCAGTTCTCTAGCGGGGGGTTACTCCTACGAGCAGTACTTC.

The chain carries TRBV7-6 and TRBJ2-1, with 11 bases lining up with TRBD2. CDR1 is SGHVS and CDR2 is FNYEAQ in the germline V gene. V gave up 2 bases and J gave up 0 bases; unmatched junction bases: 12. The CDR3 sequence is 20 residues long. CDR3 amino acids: CASSLNLAGGRSSSYNEQFF. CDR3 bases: TGTGCCAGCAGCTTAAATCTAGCGGGGGGCCGAAGTAGCTCCTACAATGAGCAGTTCTTC.

CDR3 region: CASSYWGTGGSLAYEQYF. DNA for the CDR3: TGTGCCAGCAGCTACTGGGGGACAGGGGGTTCCCTTGCCTACGAGCAGTACTTC. This chain uses TRBV11-2 with TRBJ2-7, with TRBD1 identical over 11 bases. The CDR3 has 18 residues. The V and J ends lost 4 bases and 2 bases, in that order; junction bases with no gene match: 13. The germline gives CDR1 SGHAT, CDR2 FQNNGV.

For the CDR3, the DNA is TGTGCCAGCAGGGCCCGGGGGGGAGGTTACGAGCAGTACTTC. It codes for CASRARGGGYEQYF. The chain uses TRBV2 and TRBJ2-7; 8 bases map to TRBD2. The CDR3 contains 14 residues. Germline loops: CDR1 SNHLY, CDR2 FYNNEI. J was trimmed by 4 bases and V by 6 bases; bases with no gene match: 8.

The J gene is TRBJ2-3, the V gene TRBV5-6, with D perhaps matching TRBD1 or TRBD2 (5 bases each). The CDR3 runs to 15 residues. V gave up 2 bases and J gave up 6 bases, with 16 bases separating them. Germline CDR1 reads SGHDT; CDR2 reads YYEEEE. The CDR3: CASSFRDRRVDTQYF. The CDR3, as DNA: TGTGCCAGCAGCTTCCGGGACCGGCGGGTGGATACGCAGTATTTT.

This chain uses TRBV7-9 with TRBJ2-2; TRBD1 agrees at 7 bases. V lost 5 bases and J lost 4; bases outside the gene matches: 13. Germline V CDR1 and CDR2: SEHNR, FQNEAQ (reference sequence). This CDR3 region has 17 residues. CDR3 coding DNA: TGTGCCAGCAGCCCATACGGGACAGAACCCTCCACCGGGGAGCTGTTTTTT. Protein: CASSPYGTEPSTGELFF.